The next 15 T cell receptor beta chains were all read from a single sample in a study of multiple sclerosis patients with progressive multifocal leukoencephalopathy. Time point given: before natalizumab initiation. Clones were sequenced by immunoSEQ multiplex PCR, and TCRdb holds only the in-frame ones, with some missing. Here the sample spans about 30,000 clones, almost 95% being singletons. The sequenced material came from PBMCs. All receptors derive from a man aged 25 to 45 with multiple sclerosis.

The V gene is TRBV4-1, the J gene TRBJ2-6; the D is unclear. V lost 1 base to trimming and J lost 6 bases, with 7 bases between them. CDR3 size: 14 residues. CDR1 MGHRA and CDR2 YSYEKL come from the germline V gene. The CDR3 reads CASSQGVEANVLTF. The CDR3 bases are TGCGCCAGCAGCCAAGGCGTTGAGGCCAACGTCCTGACTTTC.

The V gene is TRBV5-6, the J gene TRBJ2-2, with D possibly TRBD1 on 6 matching bases. CDR1 is SGHDT and CDR2 is YYEEEE in the germline V gene. Trimming took 4 bases from V and 0 from J, leaving 10 bases between them. CDR3 length: 15 amino acids. This CDR3 is CASSEQGPNTGELFF. In DNA, the CDR3 is TGTGCCAGCAGCGAACAGGGTCCGAACACCGGGGAGCTGTTTTTT.

V is TRBV10-1 and J is TRBJ2-3, with D possibly TRBD2 on 6 matching bases. This CDR3 comprises 12 residues. Germline V gene lookup returns CDR1 WNHNN and CDR2 SYGVQD (reference sequence). V was shortened by 4 bases and J by 6 bases, with 8 bases between the two germline ends. The CDR3 sequence: CASSAGGDTQYF. DNA of the CDR3: TGCGCCAGCAGTGCTGGGGGGGATACGCAGTATTTT.

The V gene is TRBV18, the J gene TRBJ1-3; D gene ambiguous. The ends were cut back, 2 bases at V and 4 bases at J, with 12 bases in the middle. This CDR3 has 15 amino acids. Germline V gives CDR1 KGHSH, CDR2 LQKENI. CDR3 sequence reads: CASSPNSGAGNTIYF. DNA for the CDR3: TGTGCCAGCTCACCAAACTCCGGCGCGGGAAACACCATATATTTT.

Only one count was recorded for this clone. This sequence joins TRBV29-1 and TRBJ1-1; D may be TRBD1 (5 bases). The CDR3 is 15 residues long. Germline CDR1 is SQVTM and CDR2 is ANQGSEA. V gave up 0 bases and J gave up 12 bases, with 23 bases separating them. The DNA of the CDR3 is TGCAGCGTTGAAGATACCAACTCGGGGACTCAGGGTTCTTTCTTT. This codes for CSVEDTNSGTQGSFF.

The chain carries TRBV18 and TRBJ1-4, with TRBD1 matching 9 bases. The CDR3 sequence is 14 residues long. The germline V gene has CDR1 KGHSH and CDR2 LQKENI. V lost 6 bases to trimming and J lost 2 bases; unmatched junction nucleotides: 1. The CDR3 bases are TGTGCCAGCTCGGACAGGGGTACTAATGAAAAACTGTTTTTT. It codes for CASSDRGTNEKLFF.

The rearrangement joins TRBV5-6 to TRBJ2-3, with 9 bases lining up with TRBD2. Trimming removed 2 bases from V and 0 bases from J; junction bases left unmatched: 7. Germline loops: CDR1 SGHDT, CDR2 YYEEEE. CDR3 length equals 17 residues. CDR3 sequence (DNA): TGTGCCAGCAGCTTACCAGCGGGAGGAACAAGCACAGATACGCAGTATTTT. This gives the protein CASSLPAGGTSTDTQYF.

This chain connects TRBV19 to TRBJ2-7, with D possibly matching TRBD2 (5 bases). The germline V gene encodes CDR1 LNHDA and CDR2 SQIVND (reference sequence). Trimming cost V 4 bases and J 5 bases, with 12 bases left between them. The CDR3 spans 13 residues. CDR3 residues: CASSTSDLNEQYF. The CDR3 DNA is TGTGCCAGTAGTACCTCGGACTTGAACGAGCAGTACTTC.

The chain couples TRBV12-5 to TRBJ1-2; D uncertain. CDR1 and CDR2 (germline): LGHNT, FRNRAP. The ends were cut back, 0 bases at V and 2 bases at J, with 7 bases in the middle. CDR3 size: 14 residues. CDR3 sequence reads: CASGLVWQNYGYTF. The CDR3 region has the DNA TGTGCTAGTGGTTTGGTATGGCAGAACTATGGCTACACCTTC.

This chain uses TRBV7-9 with TRBJ2-7; no clear D gene. This CDR3 region has 13 residues. CDR1 and CDR2 from the germline V gene are SEHNR and FQNEAQ (reference sequence). The V and J ends lost 1 base and 7 bases respectively, with 11 bases between them. CDR3 sequence (DNA): TGTGCCAGCAGCTTAGGGGGTCGCTGGGAGCAGTACTTC. It yields the protein CASSLGGRWEQYF.

The chain recombines TRBV6-5 with TRBJ1-1; possibly TRBD1 for D (6 bases). The CDR3 contains 14 residues. V was shortened by 2 bases and J by 0 bases, with 7 bases between the two germline ends. Germline V gene sequence: CDR1 MNHEY, CDR2 SVGAGI. The CDR3: CASSYDRMNTEAFF. The CDR3 bases are TGTGCCAGCAGTTACGACAGGATGAACACTGAAGCTTTCTTT.

This clone was counted a single time. The rearrangement uses TRBV11-3 and TRBJ1-1; D possibly corresponds to TRBD1 (6 bases). CDR3 length equals 14 residues. V was trimmed by 5 bases and J by 7 bases, leaving 17 bases between them. Per germline, CDR1 SGHNT and CDR2 YENEEA. CDR3 DNA: TGTGCCAGCAGCGAAGGGGGGATCCAGCATGAAGCTTTCTTT. This codes for CASSEGGIQHEAFF.

The chain uses TRBV7-2 and TRBJ2-3; the match to TRBD2 covers 10 bases. Germline V CDR1 and CDR2: SGHTA, FQGNSA. This CDR3 has 14 residues. V lost 5 bases to trimming and J lost 7 bases; unmatched junction nucleotides: 6. CDR3 DNA sequence: TGTGCCAGCAGCCCGACTAGCGGGCGGCATACGCAGTATTTT. It encodes CASSPTSGRHTQYF.

The rearrangement joins TRBV6-9 to TRBJ1-2; D possibly corresponds to TRBD1 (6 bases). The CDR3 is 14 residues long. V lost 4 bases, J lost 0 bases, and 9 bases lay in between. CDR1 and CDR2 (germline): MNHGY, SVAAGI. CDR3: CASSWGDTNYGYTF. The CDR3 DNA sequence: TGTGCCAGCAGTTGGGGGGACACTAACTATGGCTACACCTTC.

The V call is TRBV27, the J call TRBJ2-1, with 9 bases that match TRBD2. From germline, CDR1 is MNHEY and CDR2 SMNVEV (reference sequence). The CDR3 contains 17 residues. The junction had 5 bases not matched to a gene; V was cut back by 2 bases and J by 0 bases. The CDR3 spells CASSLAGGAPSYNEQFF. The DNA for the CDR3 is TGTGCCAGCAGTTTAGCGGGGGGGGCCCCCTCCTACAATGAGCAGTTCTTC.